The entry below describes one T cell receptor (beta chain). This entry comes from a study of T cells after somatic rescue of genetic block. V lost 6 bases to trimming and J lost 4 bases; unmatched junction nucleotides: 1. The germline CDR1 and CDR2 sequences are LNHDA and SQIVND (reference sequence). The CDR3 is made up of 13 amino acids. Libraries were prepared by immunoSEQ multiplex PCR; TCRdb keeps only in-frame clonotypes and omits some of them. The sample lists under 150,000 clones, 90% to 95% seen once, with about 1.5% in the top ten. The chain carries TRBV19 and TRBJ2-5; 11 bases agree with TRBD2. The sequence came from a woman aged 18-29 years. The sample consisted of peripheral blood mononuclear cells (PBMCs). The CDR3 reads CASRLAGVETQYF. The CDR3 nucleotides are TGTGCCAGTAGACTAGCGGGGGTAGAGACCCAGTACTTC.